This T cell receptor (beta chain) was identified during a study of human T cells and chemical hapten exposure. Across the study: Upper inner arm skin measuring 2 cm by 2 cm received 2% DPC for sensitization. Mainly, slight library volume differences in the pool made TCR yields vary.

TCRdb re-called the RACE reads with MiXCR, one entry per CDR3 protein. The repertoire holds approximately 89,000 distinct CDR3 sequences, with more than 6.5% as singletons. Specified time point: patch test 2, 6 weeks after DPC sensitization. Treatment described: therapeutic diphenylcyclopropenone sensitization with weekly scalp DPC. The donor pool consisted of alopecia patients aged 18 to 70 years, considered suitable for DPC. In this sample, this clonotype turned up a few times. Its antigen is unidentified. The CDR3 covers 15 residues. V shed 4 bases, J shed 3 bases, and the junction held 2 bases outside the gene matches. Study-level results: Expanded TCRs were compared with controls, and the expanded TCRs formed significantly more large CDR3 similarity clusters.

This chain connects TRBV12-3 or TRBV12-4 to TRBJ2-7; 14 bases are shared with TRBD2. The sequence was obtained from a woman in her twenties or thirties with alopecia areata. Some clones in this sample may be carry-over from other donors' samples. The sample was whole blood, taken in connection with sensitization to the hapten diphenylcyclopropenone (DPC). CDR3: CASSWTSGGIYEQYF. The CDR3 bases are TGTGCCAGCAGTTGGACTAGCGGGGGGATCTACGAGCAGTACTTC.